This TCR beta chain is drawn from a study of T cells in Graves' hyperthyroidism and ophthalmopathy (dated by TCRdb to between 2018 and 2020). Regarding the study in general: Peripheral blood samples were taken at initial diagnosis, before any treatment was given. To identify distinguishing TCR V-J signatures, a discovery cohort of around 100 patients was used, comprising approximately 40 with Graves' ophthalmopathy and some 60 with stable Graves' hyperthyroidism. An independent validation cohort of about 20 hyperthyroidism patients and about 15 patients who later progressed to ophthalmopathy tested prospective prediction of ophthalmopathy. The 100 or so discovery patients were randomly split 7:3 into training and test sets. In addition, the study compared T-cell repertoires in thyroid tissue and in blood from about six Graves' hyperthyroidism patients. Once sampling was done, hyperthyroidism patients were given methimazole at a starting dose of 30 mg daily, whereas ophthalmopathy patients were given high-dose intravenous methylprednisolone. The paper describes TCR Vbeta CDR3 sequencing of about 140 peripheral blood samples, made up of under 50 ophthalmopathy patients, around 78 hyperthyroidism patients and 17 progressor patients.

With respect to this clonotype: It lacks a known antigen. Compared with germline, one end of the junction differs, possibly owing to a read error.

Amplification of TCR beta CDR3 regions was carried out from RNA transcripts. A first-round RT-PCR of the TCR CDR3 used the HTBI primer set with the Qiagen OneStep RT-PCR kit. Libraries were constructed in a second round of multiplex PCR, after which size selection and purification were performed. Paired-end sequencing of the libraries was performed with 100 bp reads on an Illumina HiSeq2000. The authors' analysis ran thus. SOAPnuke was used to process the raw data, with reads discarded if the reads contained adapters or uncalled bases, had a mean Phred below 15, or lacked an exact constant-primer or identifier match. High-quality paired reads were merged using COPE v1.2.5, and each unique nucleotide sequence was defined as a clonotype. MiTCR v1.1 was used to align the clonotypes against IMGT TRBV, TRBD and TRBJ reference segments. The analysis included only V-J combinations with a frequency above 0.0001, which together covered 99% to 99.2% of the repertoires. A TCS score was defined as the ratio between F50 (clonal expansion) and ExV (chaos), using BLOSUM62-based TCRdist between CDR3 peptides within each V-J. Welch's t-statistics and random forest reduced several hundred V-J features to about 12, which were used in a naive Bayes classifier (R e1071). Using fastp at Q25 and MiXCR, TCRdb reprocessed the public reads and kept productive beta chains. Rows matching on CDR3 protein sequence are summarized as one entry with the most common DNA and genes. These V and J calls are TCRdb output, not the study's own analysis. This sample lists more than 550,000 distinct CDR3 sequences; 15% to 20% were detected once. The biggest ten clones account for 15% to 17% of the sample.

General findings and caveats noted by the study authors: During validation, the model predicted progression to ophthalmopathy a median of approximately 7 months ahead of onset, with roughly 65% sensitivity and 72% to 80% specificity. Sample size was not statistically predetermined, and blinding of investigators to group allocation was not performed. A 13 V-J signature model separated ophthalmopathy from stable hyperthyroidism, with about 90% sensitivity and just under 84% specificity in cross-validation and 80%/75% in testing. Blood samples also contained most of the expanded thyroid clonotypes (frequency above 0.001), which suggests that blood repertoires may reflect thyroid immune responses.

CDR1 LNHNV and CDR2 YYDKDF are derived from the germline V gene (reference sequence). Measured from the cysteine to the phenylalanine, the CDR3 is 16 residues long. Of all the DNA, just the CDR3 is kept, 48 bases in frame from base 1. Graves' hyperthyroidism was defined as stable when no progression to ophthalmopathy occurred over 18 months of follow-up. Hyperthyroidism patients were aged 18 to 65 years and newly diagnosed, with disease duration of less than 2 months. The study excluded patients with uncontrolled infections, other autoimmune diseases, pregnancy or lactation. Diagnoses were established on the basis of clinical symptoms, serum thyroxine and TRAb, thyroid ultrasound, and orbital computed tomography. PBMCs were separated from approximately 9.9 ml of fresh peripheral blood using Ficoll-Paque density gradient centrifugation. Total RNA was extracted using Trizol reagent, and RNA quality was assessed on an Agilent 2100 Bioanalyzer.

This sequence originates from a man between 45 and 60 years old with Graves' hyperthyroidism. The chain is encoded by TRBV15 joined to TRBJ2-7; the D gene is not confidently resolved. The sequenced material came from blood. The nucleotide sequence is TGTGCCATCAGCAGAGATTGGGCAGGAAGCTCCTACGAGCAGTACTTC. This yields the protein CAISRDWAGSSYEQYF.